This TCR beta chain was found in a study of early T cells in non-severe SARS-CoV-2 infection. The CDR3 is 17 residues long. In germline, CDR1 is SGHTA, CDR2 FQGNSA. Trimming removed 2 bases at V and 5 bases at J, with 18 bases between. This clonotype was found a few times. As yet, its antigen is unknown. Attachment of unique molecular identifiers to individual cDNA molecules was performed. MiXCR, run by TCRdb on the 5' RACE reads, gives a single entry per CDR3 protein. Of 20,000 to 25,000 distinct CDR3 sequences in the sample, around 4.5% are singletons; the top ten hold about 20%. Study outcomes and limitations: The VDJdb matching leaned toward anti-spike CD8 responses and overlooked private and CD4 specificities.

The sequencing sample was made of whole blood. The receptor comes from an adult who was a healthcare worker with PCR-confirmed SARS-CoV-2 infection or an uninfected control (not recorded which). The chain uses TRBV7-2 and TRBJ2-2; D may be TRBD1 or TRBD2 (6 bases each). CDR3 sequence: CASSLFGGAGGTGELFF. The CDR3 region has the DNA TGTGCCAGCAGCTTATTTGGGGGCGCCGGGGGAACCGGGGAGCTGTTTTTT.